One sample yielded the 9 T cell receptor beta chains listed below, sequenced in a study of T cell responses to AZD1222 COVID-19 vaccine. Here immunoSEQ multiplex PCR was the method, and the copy in TCRdb shows in-frame clones only, minus some. The sample lists under 75,000 clones, more than 75% occurring once. The specimen was peripheral blood, collected on day 0 of AZD1222 vaccination. These TCRs come from an adult in good health.

This clone came up once. V and J are TRBV6-6 and TRBJ1-6; D not resolved. Germline-derived CDR1 and CDR2 are MNHNY and SVGAGI (reference sequence). The CDR3 has 15 amino acids. Trimming left V 0 bases short and J 5 bases short, with 8 bases between. The CDR3 is CASSYSGGNNSPLHF. As DNA, the CDR3 is TGTGCCAGCAGTTACTCGGGAGGAAATAATTCACCCCTCCACTTT.

This clone occurred a few times. This chain uses TRBV4-1 with TRBJ2-7, with TRBD1 matching 8 bases. Germline trimming cut 4 bases from V and 2 bases from J; bases unmatched to any gene: 7. This CDR3 contains 15 residues. Germline V lookup: CDR1 MGHRA, CDR2 YSYEKL. The CDR3 bases are TGCGCCAGCAGCCTATCCGGGACAGGAGCCTACGAGCAGTACTTC. It is translated as CASSLSGTGAYEQYF.

The chain uses TRBV9 and TRBJ2-7; 7 bases are shared with TRBD1. Per germline, CDR1 SGDLS and CDR2 YYNGEE. The V segment lost 3 bases and the J segment 2 bases; nucleotides outside the gene matches: 8. This CDR3 is 15 amino acids long. The chain's CDR3 is CASSAFSGTAYEQYF. CDR3 nucleotides: TGTGCCAGCAGCGCCTTTTCTGGGACAGCCTACGAGCAGTACTTC.

The chain has TRBV30 and TRBJ2-7; 10 bases map to TRBD1. The CDR3 has 15 residues. Germline V CDR1 and CDR2: GTSNPN, SVGIG (reference sequence). V was pared by 0 bases and J by 6 bases, with 8 bases of the junction left unmatched. The CDR3 sequence: CAWSVRGTGVSEQYF. As DNA, the CDR3 is TGTGCCTGGAGTGTACGGGGGACAGGGGTCAGCGAGCAGTACTTC.

CDR3 sequence (DNA): TGTGCCAGCAGCCTGGATGCGGCAGGGATGACCTACGAGCAGTACTTC. It codes for CASSLDAAGMTYEQYF. The rearrangement links TRBV5-4 to TRBJ2-7; possible D gene TRBD1, 5 bases. Per the germline V gene, CDR1 is SGHNT and CDR2 is YYREEE (reference sequence). V lost 4 bases, J lost 2 bases, and 19 bases lay in between. This CDR3 contains 16 residues.

The chain combines TRBV7-2 with TRBJ1-2; the D gene is possibly TRBD1 (5 bases). V lost 5 bases, J lost 5 bases, and 12 bases lay in between. Per the germline V gene, CDR1 is SGHTA and CDR2 is FQGNSA. This CDR3 contains 13 residues. The CDR3 loop reads CASSPDRQYGYTF. Written as DNA, the CDR3 is TGTGCCAGCAGCCCCGATCGACAGTATGGCTACACCTTC.

V gene TRBV11-2 combines with J gene TRBJ2-3, with TRBD2 matching over 7 bases. The length of the CDR3 is 16 residues. Germline V CDR1 and CDR2: SGHAT, FQNNGV. J lost 3 bases, V lost 6 bases, and 12 bases had no gene match. CDR3 DNA: TGTGCCAGCAGTCCGAGCCGCGGGAGAGGAACAGATACGCAGTATTTT. Protein: CASSPSRGRGTDTQYF.

The chain combines TRBV28 with TRBJ1-3; D gene uncertain. V dropped 9 bases and J dropped 3 bases, with 15 bases sitting between them. This CDR3 comprises 14 residues. Germline CDR1 is MDHEN and CDR2 is SYDVKM. The CDR3 loop reads CASQTRWGGNTIYF. The DNA for the CDR3 is TGTGCCAGTCAAACCCGATGGGGTGGAAACACCATATATTTT.

The CDR3 DNA reads as TGTGCCAGCACCGAAGGGCCTAACTATGGCTACACCTTC. Protein product: CASTEGPNYGYTF. The V and J genes are TRBV7-9 and TRBJ1-2; D is unresolved. Germline V CDR1 and CDR2: SEHNR, FQNEAQ (reference sequence). The V and J ends lost 7 bases and 0 bases respectively, with 9 bases between them. The CDR3 runs to 13 residues.